This TCR beta chain was identified in a study of CD8+CD57+ T cells in acquired aplastic anemia. Across the study: The DNA of sorted CD4+ and CD8+ cells averaged 3.2 ug. Read counts for CD4+ cells (from healthy donors) averaged about 10 million.

Germline assignment: CDR1 LNHNV and CDR2 YYDKDF (reference sequence). The V end was cut by 4 bases, the J end by 15 bases, with 22 bases between. The CDR3 extends over 14 amino acids. Profiles of TCR beta VDJ and CDR3 were generated from a genomic DNA template. TCRdb re-called the reads with MiXCR, one entry per CDR3 protein. The table shows about 220,000 distinct CDR3 sequences, with roughly 35% occurring only once. This clonotype has at least ten counts. The V gene is TRBV15, the J gene TRBJ1-5; D is ambiguous. This receptor was obtained from a human donor in good health, serving as a control. Sequenced sample: sorted CD4+, CD8+, or CD8+CD57+ T cells (not recorded which) from PBMCs. The CDR3 here is CATSTREKGRNRHF. CDR3 coding DNA: TGTGCCACCAGCACAAGAGAAAAGGGCCGCAATAGGCATTTT.